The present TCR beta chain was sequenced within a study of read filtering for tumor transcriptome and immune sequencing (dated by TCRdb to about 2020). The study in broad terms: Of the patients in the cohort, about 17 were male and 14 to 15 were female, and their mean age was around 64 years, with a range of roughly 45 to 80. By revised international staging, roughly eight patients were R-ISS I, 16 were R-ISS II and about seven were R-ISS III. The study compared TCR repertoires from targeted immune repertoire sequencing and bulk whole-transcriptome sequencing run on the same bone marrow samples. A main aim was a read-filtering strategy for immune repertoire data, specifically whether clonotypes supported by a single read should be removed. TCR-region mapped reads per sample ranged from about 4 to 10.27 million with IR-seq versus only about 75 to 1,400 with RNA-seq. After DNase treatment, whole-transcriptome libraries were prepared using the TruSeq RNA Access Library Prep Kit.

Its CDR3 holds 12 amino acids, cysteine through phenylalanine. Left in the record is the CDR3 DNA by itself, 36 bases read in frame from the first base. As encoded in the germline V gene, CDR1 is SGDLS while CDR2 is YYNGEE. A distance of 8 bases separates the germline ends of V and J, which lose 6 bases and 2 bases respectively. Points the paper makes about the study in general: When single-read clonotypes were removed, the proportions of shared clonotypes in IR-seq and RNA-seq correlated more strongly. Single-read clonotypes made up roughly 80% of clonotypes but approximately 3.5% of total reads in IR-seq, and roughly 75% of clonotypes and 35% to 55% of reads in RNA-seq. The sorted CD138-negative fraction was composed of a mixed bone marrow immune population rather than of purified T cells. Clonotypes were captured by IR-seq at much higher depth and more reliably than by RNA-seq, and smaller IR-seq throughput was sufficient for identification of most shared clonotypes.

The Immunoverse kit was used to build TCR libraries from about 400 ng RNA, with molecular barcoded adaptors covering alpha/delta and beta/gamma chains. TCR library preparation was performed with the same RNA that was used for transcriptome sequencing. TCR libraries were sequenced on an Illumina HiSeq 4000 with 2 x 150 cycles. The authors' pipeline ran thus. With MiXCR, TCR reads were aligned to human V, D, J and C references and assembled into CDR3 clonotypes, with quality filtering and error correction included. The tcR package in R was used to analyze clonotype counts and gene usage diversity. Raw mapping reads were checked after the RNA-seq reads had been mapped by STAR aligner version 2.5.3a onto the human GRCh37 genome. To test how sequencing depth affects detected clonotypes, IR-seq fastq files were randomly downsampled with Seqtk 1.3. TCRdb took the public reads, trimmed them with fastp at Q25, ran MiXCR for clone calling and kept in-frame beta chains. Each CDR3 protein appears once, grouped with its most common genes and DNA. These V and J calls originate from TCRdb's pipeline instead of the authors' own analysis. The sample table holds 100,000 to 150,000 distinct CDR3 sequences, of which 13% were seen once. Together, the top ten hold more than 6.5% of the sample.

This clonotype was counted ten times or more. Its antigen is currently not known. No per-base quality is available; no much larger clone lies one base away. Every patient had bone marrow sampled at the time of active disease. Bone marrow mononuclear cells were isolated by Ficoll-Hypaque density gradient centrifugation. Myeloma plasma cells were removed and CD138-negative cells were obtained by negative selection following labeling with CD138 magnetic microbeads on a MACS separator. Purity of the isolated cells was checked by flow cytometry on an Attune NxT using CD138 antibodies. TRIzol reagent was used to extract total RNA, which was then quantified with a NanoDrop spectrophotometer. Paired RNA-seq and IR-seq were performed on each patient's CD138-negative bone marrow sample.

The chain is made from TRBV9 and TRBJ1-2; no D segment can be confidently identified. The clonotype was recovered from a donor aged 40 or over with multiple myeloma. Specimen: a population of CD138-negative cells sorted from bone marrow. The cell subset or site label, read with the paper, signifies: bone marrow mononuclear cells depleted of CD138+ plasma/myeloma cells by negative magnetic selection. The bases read TGTGCCAGCACCCACAGCAACTATGGCTACACCTTC. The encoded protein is CASTHSNYGYTF.